The next 17 T cell receptor beta chains were all read from a single sample in a study of T cell responses to AZD1222 COVID-19 vaccine. Method: immunoSEQ multiplex PCR; TCRdb's copy keeps in-frame clones and lacks some. Of 89,000 or so clones listed, roughly 88% are singletons. The sample was peripheral blood, taken on day 0 of AZD1222 vaccination. Receptors originate from an adult in good health.

The J gene is TRBJ1-2, the V gene TRBV27; 11 nucleotides agree with TRBD1. This CDR3 is built from 15 residues. V lost 4 bases and J lost 7; bases outside the gene matches: 8. Per the germline V gene, CDR1 is MNHEY and CDR2 is SMNVEV (reference sequence). CDR3 sequence reads: CASSSRTGGAGGYTF. DNA of the CDR3: TGTGCCAGCAGTTCAAGGACAGGGGGCGCGGGTGGCTACACCTTC.

The gene calls are TRBV2 and TRBJ2-3; D remains unclear. From germline, CDR1 is SNHLY and CDR2 FYNNEI. CDR3 length equals 14 residues. The V end lost 5 bases, the J end lost 4 bases, and 13 bases lay between the germline ends. The CDR3 reads CASSWYSGADTQYF. The DNA of the CDR3 is TGTGCCAGCAGTTGGTACTCGGGTGCAGATACGCAGTATTTT. Full variable domain (rest looked up from reference TRBV2 and TRBJ2-3): EPEVTQTPSHQVTQMGQEVILRCVPISNHLYFYWYRQILGQKVEFLVSFYNNEISEKSEIFDDQFSVERPDGSNFTLKIRSTKLEDSAMYFCASSWYSGADTQYFGPGTRLTVL.

CDR3 nucleotides: TGTGCCAGTACAGGGGGTGCCAGACTGACTAGCGGGTCCAATGAGCAGTTCTTC. Its translation is CASTGGARLTSGSNEQFF. This rearrangement joins TRBV19 to TRBJ2-1; TRBD2 agrees at 10 bases. The CDR3 totals 18 residues. The trim removed 7 bases at V and 6 bases at J, leaving 18 bases unmatched. Germline V lookup: CDR1 LNHDA, CDR2 SQIVND (reference sequence).

The chain couples TRBV2 to TRBJ2-2, with D perhaps matching TRBD2 (5 bases). Germline V gene data show CDR1 as SNHLY and CDR2 as FYNNEI. V lost 7 bases to trimming and J lost 6 bases, with 18 bases between them. The CDR3 has 15 amino acids. The CDR3 reads CASTPRRSVPGELFF. CDR3 DNA: TGTGCCAGCACCCCCAGGAGGTCCGTGCCCGGGGAGCTGTTTTTT.

As to this clone: Sequence at one end of the junction differs from germline and may be a read error. This chain joins TRBV7-8 and TRBJ2-2; maybe TRBD2 (6 bases). Germline values: CDR1 SGHVS, CDR2 FQNEAQ. This CDR3 spans 19 amino acids. For the CDR3, the DNA is TGTGCCAGCAGCTTAGTATATGGGAGACTAGATAAGAACTCCGGGGAGCTGTTTTTT. Translated: CASSLVYGRLDKNSGELFF.

The chain carries TRBV19 and TRBJ2-7; weak D call: TRBD1 (6 bases). V lost 4 bases, J lost 0 bases, and 10 bases lay in between. The CDR3 sequence is 14 residues long. CDR1 is LNHDA and CDR2 is SQIVND in the germline V gene (reference sequence). The CDR3 region has the DNA TGTGCCAGTAGTACCCGACAGGCCTCCTACGAGCAGTACTTC. This translates into CASSTRQASYEQYF.

The gene calls are TRBV7-2 and TRBJ2-4; TRBD1 agrees at 9 bases. Trimming took 8 bases from V and 7 from J; bases not matched to a gene: 6. Germline CDR1 SGHTA, CDR2 FQGNSA. CDR3 length equals 13 residues. CDR3 protein: CASGIGQGNIQYF. The CDR3 bases are TGTGCCAGCGGAATTGGACAGGGGAACATTCAGTACTTC.

This chain joins TRBV18 and TRBJ1-2; 8 bases match TRBD1. V shed 5 bases and J 0 bases; nucleotides not matched to a gene: 5. The CDR3 totals 15 residues. From germline, CDR1 is KGHSH and CDR2 LQKENI. This chain's CDR3 is CASSLEDRANYGYTF. CDR3 DNA: TGTGCCAGCTCATTGGAGGACAGGGCTAACTATGGCTACACCTTC.

V and J are TRBV24-1 and TRBJ2-2; 10 positions agree with TRBD1. This CDR3 comprises 17 residues. Trimming at V came to 7 bases and at J to 4 bases, leaving 11 bases not matched to a gene. Germline V gene sequence: CDR1 KGHDR, CDR2 SFDVKD. CDR3 sequence reads: CATSTGQGLMGTGELFF. The DNA for the CDR3 is TGTGCCACCAGCACGGGACAGGGGCTGATGGGCACCGGGGAGCTGTTTTTT.

The CDR3 spells CASSSVQGETQYF. The CDR3 bases are TGTGCCAGCAGCTCGGTCCAGGGGGAGACCCAGTACTTC. This chain connects TRBV11-3 to TRBJ2-5; tentative D call: TRBD1 (6 bases). Germline V gives CDR1 SGHNT, CDR2 YENEEA. Trimming left V 4 bases short and J 5 bases short, with 11 bases between. The CDR3 runs to 13 residues.

This rearrangement joins TRBV14 to TRBJ1-4; D call uncertain. The length of the CDR3 is 12 residues. Trimming shortened V by 1 base and J by 8 bases, and 5 bases separated the two germline ends. The germline gives CDR1 SGHDN, CDR2 FVKESK. The CDR3 nucleotides read TGTGCCAGCAGCCAAGCGAGGGAAAAACTGTTTTTT. This gives the protein CASSQAREKLFF. Filled out from reference TRBV14 and TRBJ1-4, the complete variable domain reads EAGVTQFPSHSVIEKGQTVTLRCDPISGHDNLYWYRRVMGKEIKFLLHFVKESKQDESGMPNNRFLAERTGGTYSTLKVQPAELEDSGVYFCASSQAREKLFFGSGTQLSVL.

The chain recombines TRBV7-3 with TRBJ1-1, with 7 nucleotides matching TRBD1. J lost 5 bases, V lost 6 bases, and 6 bases had no gene match. This CDR3 is 13 amino acids long. Germline loops: CDR1 SGHTA, CDR2 FQGTGA. CDR3 region: CASSMTGRTEAFF. The CDR3, as DNA: TGTGCCAGCAGTATGACAGGGAGGACTGAAGCTTTCTTT.

The CDR3 protein is CATSEAPGTGELFF. The CDR3 nucleotides are TGTGCCACCAGTGAGGCCCCGGGAACCGGGGAGCTGTTTTTT. The rearrangement joins TRBV24-1 to TRBJ2-2; D perhaps matches TRBD2 (5 bases). The CDR3 consists of 14 residues. Germline CDR1 and CDR2: KGHDR and SFDVKD. The V gene lost 4 bases and the J gene lost 5 bases, with 10 bases spanning the gap.

A few counts support this clone. The chain has TRBV10-3 and TRBJ1-2; 8 bases agree with TRBD1. Germline CDR1 and CDR2: ENHRY and SYGVKD. V lost 3 bases and J lost 0; bases outside the gene matches: 9. CDR3 length: 17 amino acids. The CDR3 nucleotides are TGTGCCATCAGTGAATTCAGGGGGCAGTCTGCTAACTATGGCTACACCTTC. The encoded protein is CAISEFRGQSANYGYTF.

V gene TRBV4-2 combines with J gene TRBJ2-5, with a possible D match to TRBD2 (5 bases). With 0 bases removed from V and 7 bases from J, the gap between germline ends came to 21 bases. Germline CDR1 is LGHNA and CDR2 is YNFKEQ. This CDR3 comprises 17 residues. The CDR3 DNA is TGTGCCAGCAGCCAAGATGAGATTGGGGTAGATGGAGGGACCCAGTACTTC. Translating gives CASSQDEIGVDGGTQYF.

Note on this clone: Other DNA sequences in this sample translate to the same CDR3. This rearrangement joins TRBV2 to TRBJ1-4; the D gene is possibly TRBD1 (5 bases). The V end was cut by 3 bases, the J end by 5 bases, with 13 bases between. In germline, CDR1 is SNHLY, CDR2 FYNNEI. The length of the CDR3 is 15 residues. The CDR3 DNA is TGTGCCAGCAGTGACCGAAACAGGAGAAATGAAAAACTGTTTTTT. This encodes CASSDRNRRNEKLFF. The variable domain in full, completed from reference TRBV2 and TRBJ1-4, reads EPEVTQTPSHQVTQMGQEVILRCVPISNHLYFYWYRQILGQKVEFLVSFYNNEISEKSEIFDDQFSVERPDGSNFTLKIRSTKLEDSAMYFCASSDRNRRNEKLFFGSGTQLSVL.

The V and J genes are TRBV5-4 and TRBJ2-1, with 11 positions matching TRBD1. J was trimmed by 8 bases and V by 5 bases; bases with no gene match: 9. The CDR3 length is 15 residues. CDR1 and CDR2 (germline): SGHNT, YYREEE (reference sequence). The CDR3 region has the DNA TGTGCCAGCAGTCCTATCGGACAGGGGGCTCATGAGCAGTTCTTC. This encodes CASSPIGQGAHEQFF.